The 27 T cell receptor beta chains presented below share a single source sample, sequenced in a study of PD-1 blockade in classical Hodgkin lymphoma. Sequencing used immunoSEQ multiplex PCR; TCRdb keeps in-frame clones, though not all of them. The repertoire holds approximately 3,000 clones, about 76% seen once, with 68% in the top ten. Exposure to brentuximab vedotin varied, and each patient had relapsed following autologous stem cell transplantation. Thawed PBMCs were the source of CD8+ T cells, obtained through magnetic negative selection. Sequencing was performed on CD8+ T cells from blood, taken at baseline. These receptors came from a human donor with classical Hodgkin lymphoma.

This clone was seen a handful of times. The J gene is TRBJ1-1, the V gene TRBV28; D not certain. The V end was cut by 3 bases, the J end by 8 bases, with 19 bases between. Germline values: CDR1 MDHEN, CDR2 SYDVKM. There are 15 residues in the CDR3. The CDR3 DNA is TGTGCCAGCAGTTTTATTGAGTTGGGAGCTCCCGAAGCTTTCTTT. Translated: CASSFIELGAPEAFF.

In its sample, this clone was seen a few times. The genes are TRBV30 and TRBJ1-2, with a tentative D call TRBD1 (6 bases). V shed 3 bases and J shed 3 bases, with 17 bases lying between them. Germline assignment: CDR1 GTSNPN and CDR2 SVGIG (reference sequence). The CDR3 runs to 15 residues. CDR3 in amino acids: CAWSPGQSPDYGYTF. As DNA, the CDR3 is TGTGCCTGGAGCCCAGGACAGTCCCCGGACTATGGCTACACCTTC.

This sequence joins TRBV4-1 and TRBJ2-5; 11 nucleotides agree with TRBD1. With V trimmed by 3 bases and J by 0 bases, 18 bases remained unmatched. The CDR3 totals 21 residues. Germline CDR1 and CDR2: MGHRA and YSYEKL. The CDR3 loop reads CASSHPRRVGQGGPYQETQYF. The CDR3 coding sequence is TGCGCCAGCAGCCATCCCCGTAGGGTGGGACAGGGGGGGCCTTACCAAGAGACCCAGTACTTC.

The chain carries TRBV10-3 and TRBJ2-3, with D tentatively TRBD2 (6 bases). The V end lost 3 bases, the J end lost 0 bases, and 22 bases lay between the germline ends. The CDR3 extends over 19 amino acids. The germline V gene encodes CDR1 ENHRY and CDR2 SYGVKD. The CDR3 nucleotides are TGTGCCATCAGTGACCCGTCGATTGAGCGGGTTTTTAGCACAGATACGCAGTATTTT. Protein sequence: CAISDPSIERVFSTDTQYF.

The V and J genes are TRBV19 and TRBJ1-2; no definite D call. The CDR3 is made up of 15 amino acids. The V and J ends lost 8 bases and 0 bases respectively, with 16 bases between them. Germline lookup yields CDR1 LNHDA and CDR2 SQIVND (reference sequence). The CDR3 coding sequence is TGTGCCAGTCTCTCCCCGCAGGCGGCTAACTATGGCTACACCTTC. Its protein is CASLSPQAANYGYTF.

This clone has only a few counts. The J gene is TRBJ1-5, the V gene TRBV7-6; perhaps TRBD1 as D (5 bases). The germline V gene has CDR1 SGHVS and CDR2 FNYEAQ. Trimming took off 4 bases at V and 6 bases at J, with 10 bases between the two ends. The CDR3 has 13 residues. The CDR3 loop is CASSSRVGQPQHF. CDR3 bases: TGTGCCAGCAGCTCCAGGGTAGGTCAGCCCCAGCATTTT.

This rearrangement joins TRBV7-6 to TRBJ1-1, with unresolved D. Germline CDR1 SGHVS, CDR2 FNYEAQ. V was pared by 6 bases and J by 6 bases, with 14 bases between. The length of the CDR3 is 13 residues. For the CDR3, the DNA is TGTGCCAGCAGTAGGGCCGGGAGCGCTGAAGCTTTCTTT. Translation gives CASSRAGSAEAFF.

V gene TRBV4-3 combines with J gene TRBJ2-5; the match to TRBD2 covers 9 bases. V was clipped by 3 bases and J by 5 bases; unmatched bases: 16. This CDR3 spans 18 amino acids. Germline CDR1 LGHNA, CDR2 YSLEER. CDR3 sequence: CASSQEMERGVRLETQYF. In DNA form, the CDR3 reads TGCGCCAGCAGCCAGGAAATGGAGCGGGGGGTCCGCTTGGAGACCCAGTACTTC.

This clone was counted a few times. The gene calls are TRBV27 and TRBJ2-1; 11 bases map to TRBD2. Germline CDR1 and CDR2: MNHEY and SMNVEV (reference sequence). The trim removed 2 bases at V and 10 bases at J, leaving 13 bases unmatched. This CDR3 has 17 amino acids. The CDR3 nucleotides read TGTGCCAGCAGTTTAACTTCTCTAGCGGGGGGTTACTTAGAGCAGTTCTTC. Its translation is CASSLTSLAGGYLEQFF.

This clone was detected a few times. This sequence joins TRBV7-2 and TRBJ1-4; D gene ambiguous. The V gene lost 0 bases and the J gene lost 5 bases, with 13 bases spanning the gap. The CDR3 spans 16 residues. Germline values: CDR1 SGHTA, CDR2 FQGNSA. CDR3 nucleotides: TGTGCCAGCAGCTTAGCATTAGGTGTACTAAATGAAAAACTGTTTTTT. Its protein product is CASSLALGVLNEKLFF.

The rearrangement joins TRBV30 to TRBJ1-1; D ambiguous. The CDR3 runs 13 residues. V was cut by 0 bases and J by 8 bases, with 13 bases left in between. The germline gives CDR1 GTSNPN, CDR2 SVGIG (reference sequence). CDR3 sequence: CAWSVLSDGEAFF. CDR3 nucleotides: TGTGCCTGGAGTGTACTATCAGACGGAGAAGCTTTCTTT.

This clone was observed a single time. V usage is TRBV9 and J usage is TRBJ2-1; perhaps D is TRBD1 or TRBD2 (5 bases each). In germline, CDR1 is SGDLS, CDR2 YYNGEE. The CDR3 is 12 amino acids. V lost 4 bases and J 9 bases, leaving 11 bases between the germline ends. In nucleotides, the CDR3 is TGTGCCAGCAGCCTCTTGGGGGTTGAGCAGTTCTTC. The encoded protein is CASSLLGVEQFF.

Concerning this clone: One base separates it from a far larger clone, so it is likely a read error. V gene TRBV7-9 combines with J gene TRBJ2-3; D uncertain. V was pared by 8 bases and J by 2 bases, with 5 bases between. The CDR3 sequence is 11 residues long. Germline values: CDR1 SEHNR, CDR2 FQNEAQ (reference sequence). The CDR3 nucleotides read TGTGCCAGCGGTCACACAGATACGCAGTATTTT. It is translated as CASGHTDTQYF. Supplemented by reference TRBV7-9 and TRBJ2-3, the full variable domain reads DTGVSQNPRHKITKRGQNVTFRCDPISEHNRLYWYRQTLGQGPEFLTYFQNEAQLEKSRLLSDRFSAERPKGSFSTLEIQRTEQGDSAMYLCASGHTDTQYFGPGTRLTVL.

J is TRBJ2-1 and V is TRBV5-8; 10 bases are a match to TRBD2. The length of the CDR3 is 17 residues. Germline V gene sequence: CDR1 SGHTS, CDR2 YDEGEE. Trimming cost V 4 bases and J 3 bases; bases outside gene matches: 10. The CDR3 DNA is TGTGCCAGCAGCCTCGGAGTAGCGGGGGGTAGCTACAATGAGCAGTTCTTC. Translation: CASSLGVAGGSYNEQFF.

This clone was recorded once. The chain links TRBV10-3 to TRBJ1-1; tentative D call: TRBD1 (5 bases). The CDR3 runs 11 residues. Germline CDR1 is ENHRY and CDR2 is SYGVKD. The ends were cut back, 7 bases at V and 11 bases at J, with 14 bases in the middle. The chain's CDR3 is CAIKPREEAFF. CDR3 DNA sequence: TGTGCCATCAAACCCAGGGAGGAGGCTTTCTTT.

This clone was counted once. The gene calls are TRBV7-2 and TRBJ2-2, with D unresolved. Germline V gives CDR1 SGHTA, CDR2 FQGNSA. CDR3 length: 14 residues. Trimming left V 3 bases short and J 9 bases short, with 14 bases between. For the CDR3, the DNA is TGTGCCAGCAGCTTCCCAGACACTTTCCGGGAGCTGTTTTTT. Protein sequence: CASSFPDTFRELFF.

V is TRBV4-2 and J is TRBJ1-3; no clear D. The V end was cut by 3 bases, the J end by 0 bases, with 9 bases between. Germline CDR1 and CDR2: LGHNA and YNFKEQ. This CDR3 contains 15 residues. CDR3 amino acids: CASSHSRDSGNTIYF. CDR3 nucleotides: TGTGCCAGCAGCCATAGCCGGGACTCTGGAAACACCATATATTTT.

The chain recombines TRBV2 with TRBJ1-5, with D tentatively TRBD1 (6 bases). V was cut by 3 bases and J by 2 bases, with 17 bases left in between. This CDR3 is built from 17 residues. The germline gives CDR1 SNHLY, CDR2 FYNNEI. CDR3 nucleotide sequence: TGTGCCAGCAGTGATCCCCGCAGGGGAGACCGCAATCAGCCCCAGCATTTT. As protein: CASSDPRRGDRNQPQHF.

For this clone: The sample holds other DNA sequences that translate to the same CDR3. V gene TRBV7-2 combines with J gene TRBJ2-2; D unresolved. CDR1 SGHTA and CDR2 FQGNSA come from the germline V gene. Between the trimmed V and J ends, which lost 5 bases and 5 bases, there was a span of 6 bases. The CDR3 loop spans 12 amino acids. The CDR3 reads CASSPSTGELFF. In DNA, the CDR3 is TGTGCCAGCAGCCCATCTACCGGGGAGCTGTTTTTT. The variable domain in full, with the rest retrieved from reference TRBV7-2 and TRBJ2-2, is GAGVSQSPSNKVTEKGKDVELRCDPISGHTALYWYRQSLGQGLEFLIYFQGNSAPDKSGLPSDRFSAERTGGSVSTLTIQRTQQEDSAVYLCASSPSTGELFFGEGSRLTVL.

V is TRBV7-6 and J is TRBJ2-7; D is ambiguous. Germline loops: CDR1 SGHVS, CDR2 FNYEAQ. The CDR3 has 13 amino acids. Trimming stripped 5 bases from V and 6 bases from J, with 14 bases between. In DNA, the CDR3 is TGTGCCAGCAGCCCACCGGGTGCCACCGAGCAGTACTTC. It translates to CASSPPGATEQYF.

The rearrangement uses TRBV18 and TRBJ2-5; a weak D match, TRBD2 (6 bases). V lost 10 bases, J lost 5 bases, and 17 bases lay in between. The germline V gene encodes CDR1 KGHSH and CDR2 LQKENI. CDR3 length: 13 amino acids. Here the CDR3 reads CATSEGSEETQYF. DNA of the CDR3: TGTGCCACTTCGGAGGGTTCGGAGGAGACCCAGTACTTC.

This chain connects TRBV4-3 to TRBJ2-7; TRBD2 aligns across 7 bases. V was clipped by 0 bases and J by 5 bases; unmatched bases: 10. CDR1 is LGHNA, CDR2 YSLEER, per germline. The CDR3 has 16 residues. CDR3 sequence (DNA): TGCGCCAGCAGCCAAGATCAGAGTTTTGGGGGGGACGAGCAGTACTTC. Translation gives CASSQDQSFGGDEQYF.

The rearrangement uses TRBV5-4 and TRBJ2-5, with 7 bases aligning to TRBD2. The CDR3 is made up of 17 amino acids. V lost 3 bases to trimming and J lost 1 base; unmatched junction nucleotides: 12. Germline-derived CDR1 and CDR2 are SGHNT and YYREEE (reference sequence). The DNA for the CDR3 is TGTGCCAGCAGCTCCGGGGTCTTGGGCGGGGGCCAAGAGACCCAGTACTTC. Amino acid sequence: CASSSGVLGGGQETQYF. Full variable domain (missing parts from reference TRBV5-4 and TRBJ2-5): ETGVTQSPTHLIKTRGQQVTLRCSSQSGHNTVSWYQQALGQGPQFIFQYYREEENGRGNFPPRFSGLQFPNYSSELNVNALELDDSALYLCASSSGVLGGGQETQYFGPGTRLLVL.

This chain joins TRBV28 and TRBJ1-4; unclear D gene. Deletions cut 1 base from V and 8 bases from J, with 11 bases between. The CDR3 has 14 amino acids. Looked up from germline, CDR1 is MDHEN and CDR2 is SYDVKM. The CDR3 nucleotides are TGTGCCAGCAGTTTATCTCGGGTACGGGAAAAACTGTTTTTT. Translation: CASSLSRVREKLFF.

CDR3 amino acids: CASSPTNTEAFF. DNA for the CDR3: TGTGCCAGCAGCCCCACGAACACTGAAGCTTTCTTT. The V gene is TRBV11-2, the J gene TRBJ1-1; D unresolved. Germline V gene sequence: CDR1 SGHAT, CDR2 FQNNGV. The CDR3 is 12 residues long. The ends were cut back, 5 bases at V and 1 base at J, with 5 bases in the middle.

This rearrangement joins TRBV4-2 to TRBJ2-5; 11 nucleotides agree with TRBD2. The CDR3 covers 15 residues. The germline V gene encodes CDR1 LGHNA and CDR2 YNFKEQ. The junction had 2 bases not matched to a gene; V was cut back by 1 base and J by 4 bases. The CDR3 loop is CASSQVTSGGETQYF. The CDR3 coding sequence is TGTGCCAGCAGCCAAGTAACTAGCGGGGGAGAGACCCAGTACTTC.

CDR3 sequence reads: CASSLSSGGNEQFF. The CDR3 DNA sequence: TGCGCCAGCAGCTTGAGTAGCGGGGGCAATGAGCAGTTCTTC. The chain uses TRBV5-1 and TRBJ2-1; 9 bases agree with TRBD2. Per the germline V gene, CDR1 is SGHRS and CDR2 is YFSETQ. The CDR3 contains 14 residues. After removal of 1 base from V and 6 bases from J, the junction contained 2 bases not matched to a gene.